The rows below give T cell receptor beta chains drawn from one sample of a study of T cell responses to AZD1222 COVID-19 vaccine. Here immunoSEQ multiplex PCR was the method, and the copy in TCRdb shows in-frame clones only, minus some. The repertoire includes 150,000 to 200,000 clones, just over 90% of them detected once, and less than 3% sits in the top ten. Material: peripheral blood, obtained on day 0 of AZD1222 vaccination. The receptors stem from an adult in good health. The CDR3 runs from the conserved cysteine through the conserved F or W. The D gene is left open where the match is weak. Clone sizes are given selectively: once, few, many, or a class where the clone is expanded.

CDR3 protein	CDR3 DNA	CDR3 length	clone size	D gene	V gene	J gene
CASSGGTGAEAFF	TGTGCCAGCAGTGGAGGGACAGGGGCTGAAGCTTTCTTT	13	once	TRBD1	TRBV6-2/TRBV6-3	TRBJ1-1
CASSPYRWETSDTQYF	TGTGCCAGCAGTCCTTACAGGTGGGAGACATCAGATACGCAGTATTTT	16	-	-	TRBV6-6	TRBJ2-3
CASSLGIRRDSSYNSPLHF	TGTGCCAGCAGCTTGGGAATTCGACGGGACAGCTCCTATAATTCACCCCTCCACTTT	19	-	TRBD1	TRBV5-6	TRBJ1-6
CATSDFTSSGNTIYF	TGTGCCACCAGTGATTTTACATCCTCTGGAAACACCATATATTTT	15	once	-	TRBV24-1	TRBJ1-3
CASSLVSTDTQYF	TGTGCCAGCTCACTAGTCAGCACAGATACGCAGTATTTT	13	-	-	TRBV18	TRBJ2-3
CASFQGWMSNYGYTF	TGTGCCAGCTTCCAGGGGTGGATGTCTAACTATGGCTACACCTTC	15	-	-	TRBV6-5	TRBJ1-2
CASSATARDRVGYGYTF	TGTGCCAGCAGTGCAACCGCCCGGGACAGGGTTGGCTATGGCTACACCTTC	17	-	TRBD1	TRBV2	TRBJ1-2
CASSGGQGYSYEQYF	TGTGCCAGTAGTGGCGGACAGGGTTACTCCTACGAGCAGTACTTC	15	-	TRBD1	TRBV19	TRBJ2-7
CASIREDSNQPQHF	TGTGCCAGCATACGGGAAGATAGCAATCAGCCCCAGCATTTT	14	-	-	TRBV6-5	TRBJ1-5
CASSLASGTQETQYF	TGTGCCAGCAGCCTCGCCTCGGGGACCCAAGAGACCCAGTACTTC	15	-	-	TRBV7-2	TRBJ2-5
CASSFGTGGSYGYTF	TGTGCCAGTAGTTTTGGGACAGGGGGAAGCTATGGCTACACCTTC	15	-	TRBD1	TRBV19	TRBJ1-2
CASSPGLAGVRYEQYF	TGTGCCAGTAGTCCCGGACTAGCGGGGGTCCGCTACGAGCAGTACTTC	16	-	TRBD2	TRBV19	TRBJ2-7
CASSNKSGRIYGYTF	TGTGCCAGCAGTAACAAATCGGGACGGATCTATGGCTACACCTTC	15	-	-	TRBV27	TRBJ1-2
CASSFSASRTQYF	TGTGCCAGCAGTTTCAGTGCCAGTCGGACCCAGTACTTC	13	-	-	TRBV27	TRBJ2-5
CASSSPPGRRSSYEQYF	TGTGCCAGCAGTTCTCCTCCGGGACGCCGAAGCTCCTACGAGCAGTACTTC	17	-	-	TRBV7-6	TRBJ2-7
CASSLGTGTAGNTIYF	TGTGCCAGCAGCTTAGGGACAGGCACGGCCGGAAACACCATATATTTT	16	-	-	TRBV13	TRBJ1-3
CATSGAKNEQYF	TGTGCCACCAGCGGGGCAAAGAACGAGCAGTACTTC	12	-	TRBD2	TRBV10-3	TRBJ2-7
CASSSGGRGYTF	TGTGCCAGCTCCTCCGGGGGGAGAGGCTACACCTTC	12	-	-	TRBV18	TRBJ1-2
CASSSLPTPRAETQYF	TGTGCCAGCAGCTCCCTCCCGACACCCAGGGCAGAGACCCAGTACTTC	16	once	-	TRBV5-5	TRBJ2-5
CASTQTRDGYGYTF	TGTGCCAGCACCCAAACGAGGGATGGCTATGGCTACACCTTC	14	-	-	TRBV2	TRBJ1-2
CASSLGGGAPNGYTF	TGTGCCAGCAGCTTAGGGGGTGGGGCCCCTAATGGCTACACCTTC	15	-	-	TRBV7-8	TRBJ1-2
CASSMGDLQRGSSYEQYF	TGTGCCAGTAGTATGGGAGACCTACAGCGGGGGAGCTCCTACGAGCAGTACTTC	18	-	TRBD2	TRBV19	TRBJ2-7
CASSLGVDSPQHF	TGTGCCAGCAGCTTAGGGGTGGACTCACCCCAGCATTTT	13	-	-	TRBV7-9	TRBJ1-5
CASSPPVLDEQYF	TGTGCCAGCTCACCACCCGTCTTGGACGAGCAGTACTTC	13	once	-	TRBV18	TRBJ2-7
CASSVGEGGPPKKLFF	TGTGCCAGCAGCGTAGGAGAGGGTGGCCCTCCTAAAAAACTGTTTTTT	16	-	-	TRBV9	TRBJ1-4
CASSLVGTSGHEQYF	TGCGCCAGCAGCTTGGTTGGGACAAGCGGCCACGAGCAGTACTTC	15	-	-	TRBV5-1	TRBJ2-7
CASSSGQLHYGYTF	TGTGCCAGCAGCTCGGGACAGCTTCACTATGGCTACACCTTC	14	-	TRBD1	TRBV7-9	TRBJ1-2
CSVRGTASSYEQYF	TGCAGCGTACGCGGGACAGCCAGCTCCTACGAGCAGTACTTC	14	-	-	TRBV29-1	TRBJ2-7
CASSIGFGTGELFF	TGTGCCAGTAGTATAGGCTTCGGCACCGGGGAGCTGTTTTTT	14	-	-	TRBV19	TRBJ2-2
CASSQGTGRNQPQHF	TGCGCCAGCAGCCAAGGTACGGGAAGGAATCAGCCCCAGCATTTT	15	-	-	TRBV4-3	TRBJ1-5
CASSLAAEGQPQHF	TGTGCCAGCAGCTTGGCCGCAGAAGGTCAGCCCCAGCATTTT	14	-	-	TRBV5-5	TRBJ1-5
CASSRTGGQYEQYF	TGTGCCAGTAGTCGGACAGGGGGCCAGTACGAGCAGTACTTC	14	-	TRBD1	TRBV19	TRBJ2-7
CASSHPLEAGVYGYEQYF	TGTGCCAGCAGTCACCCCCTTGAGGCAGGGGTCTATGGCTACGAGCAGTACTTC	18	-	-	TRBV6-6	TRBJ2-7
CASSQDRWIRSTPGELFF	TGTGCCAGCAGCCAAGATAGATGGATACGTTCCACCCCCGGGGAGCTGTTTTTT	18	-	-	TRBV14	TRBJ2-2
CASSLVYEQYF	TGTGCCAGCAGCTTAGTCTACGAGCAGTACTTC	11	-	-	TRBV7-2	TRBJ2-7
CASSPYRVYSYGYTF	TGTGCCAGCAGTCCTTACAGGGTCTACTCCTATGGCTACACCTTC	15	-	-	TRBV5-4	TRBJ1-2
CASSLTGDQETQYF	TGCGCCAGCAGCTTAACAGGGGACCAAGAGACCCAGTACTTC	14	-	TRBD1	TRBV5-1	TRBJ2-5
CSVDSGSYNEQFF	TGCAGCGTTGATTCCGGCTCCTACAATGAGCAGTTCTTC	13	-	-	TRBV29-1	TRBJ2-1
CASSVNRENSGNTIYF	TGTGCCAGCAGCGTAAACAGGGAGAATTCTGGAAACACCATATATTTT	16	-	-	TRBV9	TRBJ1-3
CASSLVQGLGYGYTF	TGTGCCAGCAGCTTAGTACAGGGTCTGGGCTATGGCTACACCTTC	15	-	-	TRBV7-2	TRBJ1-2